This TCR beta chain was recorded in a study of T cell changes during pregnancy in multiple sclerosis. Trimming shortened V by 0 bases and J by 5 bases, and 9 bases separated the two germline ends. Looked up from germline, CDR1 is SGHTS and CDR2 is YDEGEE. The CDR3 runs to 15 residues. Produced via immunoSEQ multiplex PCR; TCRdb's table is partial and in-frame only. The sample has under 45,000 clones, around 93% seen once. Source: CD4+ T cells from peripheral blood mononuclear cells, taken in the third trimester of pregnancy. The TCR originated in a female donor with multiple sclerosis, enrolled in a pregnancy study. The chain employs TRBV5-8 and TRBJ1-6; D not resolved. The CDR3 DNA is TGTGCCAGCAGCTTGGGGCGGAGGGATAATTCACCCCTCCACTTT. Translating it yields CASSLGRRDNSPLHF.